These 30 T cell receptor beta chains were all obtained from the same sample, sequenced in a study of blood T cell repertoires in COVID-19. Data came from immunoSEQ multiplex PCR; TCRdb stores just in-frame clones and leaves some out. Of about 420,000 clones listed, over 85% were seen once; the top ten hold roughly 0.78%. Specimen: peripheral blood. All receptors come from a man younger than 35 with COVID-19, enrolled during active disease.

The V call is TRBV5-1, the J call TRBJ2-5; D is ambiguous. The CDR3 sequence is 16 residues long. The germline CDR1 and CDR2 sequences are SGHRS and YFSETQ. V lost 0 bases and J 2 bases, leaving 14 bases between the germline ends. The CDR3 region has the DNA TGCGCCAGCAGCTTGGAGATAACTTTCCCACAAGAGACCCAGTACTTC. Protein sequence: CASSLEITFPQETQYF.

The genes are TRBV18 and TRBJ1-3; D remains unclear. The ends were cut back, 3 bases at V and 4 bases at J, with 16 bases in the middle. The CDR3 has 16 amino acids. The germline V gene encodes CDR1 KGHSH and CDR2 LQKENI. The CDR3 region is CASSPGRPSGGNTIYF. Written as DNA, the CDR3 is TGTGCCAGCTCACCCGGGCGCCCCAGCGGGGGAAACACCATATATTTT.

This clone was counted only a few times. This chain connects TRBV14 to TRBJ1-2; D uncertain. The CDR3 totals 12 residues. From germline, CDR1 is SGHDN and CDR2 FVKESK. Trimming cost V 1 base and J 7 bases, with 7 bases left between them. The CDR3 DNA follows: TGTGCCAGCAGCCAAGCCCTGCGTGGCTACACCTTC. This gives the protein CASSQALRGYTF.

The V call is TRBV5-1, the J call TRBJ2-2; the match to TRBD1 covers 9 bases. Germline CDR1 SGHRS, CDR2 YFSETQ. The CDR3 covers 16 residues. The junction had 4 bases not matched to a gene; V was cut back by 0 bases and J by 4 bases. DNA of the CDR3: TGCGCCAGCAGCTTGGGGGACAGGGAGACCACCGGGGAGCTGTTTTTT. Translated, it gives CASSLGDRETTGELFF.

The CDR3 spells CASSLASAGGLETQYF. CDR3 DNA: TGTGCCAGCAGCTTAGCGTCGGCAGGGGGCCTAGAGACCCAGTACTTC. The chain uses TRBV7-9 and TRBJ2-5, with TRBD1 matching over 8 bases. The germline gives CDR1 SEHNR, CDR2 FQNEAQ (reference sequence). V was clipped by 0 bases and J by 4 bases; unmatched bases: 7. The CDR3 has 16 residues.

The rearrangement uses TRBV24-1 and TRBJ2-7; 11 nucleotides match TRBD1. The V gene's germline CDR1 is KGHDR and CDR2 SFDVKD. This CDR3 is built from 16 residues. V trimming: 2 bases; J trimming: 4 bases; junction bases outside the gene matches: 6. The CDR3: CATSDSGTGGLYEQYF. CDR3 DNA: TGTGCCACCAGTGATTCCGGGACAGGGGGACTTTACGAGCAGTACTTC.

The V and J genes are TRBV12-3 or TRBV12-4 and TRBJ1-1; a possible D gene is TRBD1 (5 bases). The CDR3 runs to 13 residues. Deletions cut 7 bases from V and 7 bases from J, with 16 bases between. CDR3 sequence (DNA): TGTGCCAGCAATAACGGGGGGTTTGATGAAGCTTTCTTT. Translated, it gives CASNNGGFDEAFF.

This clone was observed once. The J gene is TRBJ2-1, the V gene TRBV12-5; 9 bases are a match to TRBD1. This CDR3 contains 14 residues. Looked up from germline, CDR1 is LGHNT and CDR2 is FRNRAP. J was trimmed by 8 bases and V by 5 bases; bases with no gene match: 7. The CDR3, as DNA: TGTGCTAGTGGTCGGAACAGGGGGCCTTATGAGCAGTTCTTC. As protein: CASGRNRGPYEQFF.

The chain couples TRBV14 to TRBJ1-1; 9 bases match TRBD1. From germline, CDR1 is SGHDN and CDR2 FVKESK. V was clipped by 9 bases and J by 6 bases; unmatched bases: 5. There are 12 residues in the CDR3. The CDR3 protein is CARRDRAAEAFF. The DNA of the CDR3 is TGTGCCAGGCGGGACAGGGCAGCTGAAGCTTTCTTT.

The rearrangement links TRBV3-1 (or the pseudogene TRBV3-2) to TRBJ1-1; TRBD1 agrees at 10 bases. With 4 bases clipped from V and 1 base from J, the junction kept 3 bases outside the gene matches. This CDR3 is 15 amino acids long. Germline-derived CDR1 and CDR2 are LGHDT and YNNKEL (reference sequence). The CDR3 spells CASSPWTGGNTEAFF. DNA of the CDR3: TGTGCCAGCAGCCCCTGGACAGGGGGGAACACTGAAGCTTTCTTT.

The CDR3 region has the DNA TGTGCCAGCAGCCCCCTTCAGACAGCGAACTCTGGAAACACCATATATTTT. Amino acid sequence: CASSPLQTANSGNTIYF. The chain uses TRBV3-1 (or the pseudogene TRBV3-2) and TRBJ1-3; possible D gene TRBD1, 5 bases. This CDR3 is 17 amino acids long. Trimming removed 4 bases at V and 0 bases at J, with 16 bases between. CDR1 and CDR2 from the germline V gene are LGHDT and YNNKEL (reference sequence).

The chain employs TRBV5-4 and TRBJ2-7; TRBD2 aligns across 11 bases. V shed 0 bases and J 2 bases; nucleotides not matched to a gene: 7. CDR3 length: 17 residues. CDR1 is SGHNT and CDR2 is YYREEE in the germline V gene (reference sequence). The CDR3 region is CASSLVALAGVAYEQYF. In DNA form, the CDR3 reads TGTGCCAGCAGCTTGGTTGCACTAGCGGGAGTCGCCTACGAGCAGTACTTC.

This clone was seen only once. The CDR3 here is CASRAGGRSGNTIYF. Here the CDR3 DNA reads TGTGCCAGCAGGGCAGGGGGCCGCTCTGGAAACACCATATATTTT. This sequence joins TRBV11-2 and TRBJ1-3; TRBD1 agrees at 8 bases. The CDR3 is made up of 15 amino acids. Losses at the gene ends were 6 bases for V and 0 bases for J; bases not matched to a gene: 4. Germline assignment: CDR1 SGHAT and CDR2 FQNNGV. Full variable domain (missing parts from reference TRBV11-2 and TRBJ1-3): EAGVAQSPRYKIIEKRQSVAFWCNPISGHATLYWYQQILGQGPKLLIQFQNNGVVDDSQLPKDRFSAERLKGVDSTLKIQPAKLEDSAVYLCASRAGGRSGNTIYFGEGSWLTVV.

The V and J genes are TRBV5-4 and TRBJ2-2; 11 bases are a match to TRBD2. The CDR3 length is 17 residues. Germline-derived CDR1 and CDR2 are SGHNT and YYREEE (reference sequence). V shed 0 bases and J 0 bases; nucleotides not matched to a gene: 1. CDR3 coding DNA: TGTGCCAGCAGCTTGGGGGGACTAGCGGCGAACACCGGGGAGCTGTTTTTT. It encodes CASSLGGLAANTGELFF.

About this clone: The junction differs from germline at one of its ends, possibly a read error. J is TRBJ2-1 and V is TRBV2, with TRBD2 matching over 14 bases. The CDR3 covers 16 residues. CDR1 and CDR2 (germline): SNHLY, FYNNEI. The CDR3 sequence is CASSELLGLAGAERFF. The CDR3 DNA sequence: TGTGCCAGCAGTGAGTTATTGGGACTAGCGGGAGCCGAGCGGTTCTTC.

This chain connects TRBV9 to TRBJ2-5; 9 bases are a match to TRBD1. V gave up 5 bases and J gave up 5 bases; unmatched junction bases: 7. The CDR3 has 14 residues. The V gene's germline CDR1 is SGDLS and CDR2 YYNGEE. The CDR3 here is CASRENRGRETQYF. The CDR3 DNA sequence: TGTGCCAGCAGAGAGAACAGGGGGCGCGAGACCCAGTACTTC.

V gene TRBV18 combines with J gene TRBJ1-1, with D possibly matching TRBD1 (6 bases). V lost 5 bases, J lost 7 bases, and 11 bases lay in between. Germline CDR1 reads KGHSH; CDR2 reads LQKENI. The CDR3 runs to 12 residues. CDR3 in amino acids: CASSYGTREAFF. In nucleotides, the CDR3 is TGTGCCAGCTCATATGGGACACGTGAAGCTTTCTTT.

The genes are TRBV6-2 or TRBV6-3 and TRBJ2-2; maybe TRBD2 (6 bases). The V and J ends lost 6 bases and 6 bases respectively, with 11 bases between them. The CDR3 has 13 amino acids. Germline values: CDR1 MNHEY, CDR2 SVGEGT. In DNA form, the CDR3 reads TGTGCCAGCAGCTCCTGGGGGGCCGGGGAGCTGTTTTTT. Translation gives CASSSWGAGELFF.

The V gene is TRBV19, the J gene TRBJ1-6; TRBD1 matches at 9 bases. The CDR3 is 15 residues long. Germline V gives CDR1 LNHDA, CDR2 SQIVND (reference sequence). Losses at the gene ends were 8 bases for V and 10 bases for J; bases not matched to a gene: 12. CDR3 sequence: CASEPGTGRRSPLHF. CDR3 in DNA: TGTGCCAGTGAACCCGGGACAGGGCGACGGTCACCCCTCCACTTT.

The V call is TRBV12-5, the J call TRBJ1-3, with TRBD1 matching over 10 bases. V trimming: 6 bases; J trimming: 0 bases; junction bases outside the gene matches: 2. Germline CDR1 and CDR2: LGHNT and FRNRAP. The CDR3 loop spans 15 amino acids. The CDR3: CASGGTGVSGNTIYF. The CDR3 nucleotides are TGTGCTAGTGGAGGGACAGGGGTCTCTGGAAACACCATATATTTT.

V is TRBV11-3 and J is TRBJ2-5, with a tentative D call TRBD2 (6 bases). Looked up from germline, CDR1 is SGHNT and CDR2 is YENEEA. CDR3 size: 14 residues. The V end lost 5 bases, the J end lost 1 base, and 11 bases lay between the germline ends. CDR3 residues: CASSARTTQETQYF. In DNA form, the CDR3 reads TGTGCCAGCAGCGCTAGGACTACCCAAGAGACCCAGTACTTC.

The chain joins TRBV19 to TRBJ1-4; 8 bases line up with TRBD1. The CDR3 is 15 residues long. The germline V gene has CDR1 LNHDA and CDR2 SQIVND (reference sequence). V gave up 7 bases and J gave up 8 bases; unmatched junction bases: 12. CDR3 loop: CASNPQGARGEKLFF. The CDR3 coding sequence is TGTGCCAGTAACCCGCAGGGGGCGCGGGGCGAAAAACTGTTTTTT. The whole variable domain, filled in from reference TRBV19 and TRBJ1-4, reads DGGITQSPKYLFRKEGQNVTLSCEQNLNHDAMYWYRQDPGQGLRLIYYSQIVNDFQKGDIAEGYSVSREKKESFPLTVTSAQKNPTAFYLCASNPQGARGEKLFFGSGTQLSVL.

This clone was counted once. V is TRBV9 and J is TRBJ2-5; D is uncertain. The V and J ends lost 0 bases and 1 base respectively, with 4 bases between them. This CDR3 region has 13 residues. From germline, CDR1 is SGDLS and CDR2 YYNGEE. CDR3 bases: TGTGCCAGCAGCGTAGACAGCCAAGAGACCCAGTACTTC. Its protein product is CASSVDSQETQYF.

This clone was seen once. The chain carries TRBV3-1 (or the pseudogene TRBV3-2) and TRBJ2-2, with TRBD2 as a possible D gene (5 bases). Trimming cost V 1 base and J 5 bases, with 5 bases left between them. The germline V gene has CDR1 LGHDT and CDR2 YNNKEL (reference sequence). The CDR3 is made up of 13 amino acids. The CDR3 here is CASSQAGTGELFF. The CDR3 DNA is TGTGCCAGCAGCCAAGCGGGGACCGGGGAGCTGTTTTTT.

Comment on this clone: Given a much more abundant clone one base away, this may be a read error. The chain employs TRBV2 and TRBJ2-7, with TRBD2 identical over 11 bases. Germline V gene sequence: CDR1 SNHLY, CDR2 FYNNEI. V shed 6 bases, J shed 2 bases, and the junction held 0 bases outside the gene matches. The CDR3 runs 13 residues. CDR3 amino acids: CASRGLAAYEQYF. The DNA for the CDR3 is TGTGCCAGCAGGGGACTAGCGGCCTACGAGCAGTACTTC.

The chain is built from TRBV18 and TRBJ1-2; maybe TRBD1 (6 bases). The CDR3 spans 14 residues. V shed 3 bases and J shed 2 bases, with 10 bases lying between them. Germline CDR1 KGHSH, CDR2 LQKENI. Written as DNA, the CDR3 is TGTGCCAGCTCACCTGACAGGAGGAACTATGGCTACACCTTC. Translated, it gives CASSPDRRNYGYTF.

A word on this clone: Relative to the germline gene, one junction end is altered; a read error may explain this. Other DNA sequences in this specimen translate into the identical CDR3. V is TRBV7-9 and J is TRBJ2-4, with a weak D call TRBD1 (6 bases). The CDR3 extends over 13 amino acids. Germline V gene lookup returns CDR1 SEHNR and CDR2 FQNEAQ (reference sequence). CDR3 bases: TGTGCCAGCAGCTTATGGACAGAAAATATTCAGTACTTC. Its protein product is CASSLWTENIQYF.

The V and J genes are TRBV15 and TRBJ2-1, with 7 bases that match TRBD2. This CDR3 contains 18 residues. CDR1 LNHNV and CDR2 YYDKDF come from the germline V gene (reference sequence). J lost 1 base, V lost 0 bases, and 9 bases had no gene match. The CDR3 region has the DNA TGTGCCACCAGCAGAGATCTATTTGGGGGAGGGTCCTACAATGAGCAGTTCTTC. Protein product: CATSRDLFGGGSYNEQFF.

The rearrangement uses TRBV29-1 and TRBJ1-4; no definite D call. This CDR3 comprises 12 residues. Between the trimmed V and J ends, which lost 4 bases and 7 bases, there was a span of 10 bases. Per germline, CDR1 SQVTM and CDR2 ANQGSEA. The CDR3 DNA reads TGCAGCGTTGTAATACGGGGTGAAAAACTGTTTTTT. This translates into CSVVIRGEKLFF.

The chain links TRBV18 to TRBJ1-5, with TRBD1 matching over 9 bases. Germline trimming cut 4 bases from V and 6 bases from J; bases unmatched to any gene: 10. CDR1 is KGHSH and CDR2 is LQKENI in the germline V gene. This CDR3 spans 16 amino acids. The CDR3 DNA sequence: TGTGCCAGCTCACTCAAGGGACAGGGTATGGGTCAGCCCCAGCATTTT. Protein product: CASSLKGQGMGQPQHF.